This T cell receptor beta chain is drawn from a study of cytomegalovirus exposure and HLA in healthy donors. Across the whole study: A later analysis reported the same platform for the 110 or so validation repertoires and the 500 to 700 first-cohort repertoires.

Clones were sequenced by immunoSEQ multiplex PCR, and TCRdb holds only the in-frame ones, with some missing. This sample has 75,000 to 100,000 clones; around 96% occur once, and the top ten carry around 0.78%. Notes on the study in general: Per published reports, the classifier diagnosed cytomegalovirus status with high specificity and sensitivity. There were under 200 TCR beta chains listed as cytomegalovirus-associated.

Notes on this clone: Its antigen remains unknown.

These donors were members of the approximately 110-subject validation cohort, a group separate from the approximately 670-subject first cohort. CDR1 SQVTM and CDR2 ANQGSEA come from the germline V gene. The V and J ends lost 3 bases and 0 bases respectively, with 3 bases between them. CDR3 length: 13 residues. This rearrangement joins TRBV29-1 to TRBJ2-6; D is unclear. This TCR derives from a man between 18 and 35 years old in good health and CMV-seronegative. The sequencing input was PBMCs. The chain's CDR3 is CSVDISGANVLTF. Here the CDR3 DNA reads TGCAGCGTTGATATCTCTGGGGCCAACGTCCTGACTTTC.